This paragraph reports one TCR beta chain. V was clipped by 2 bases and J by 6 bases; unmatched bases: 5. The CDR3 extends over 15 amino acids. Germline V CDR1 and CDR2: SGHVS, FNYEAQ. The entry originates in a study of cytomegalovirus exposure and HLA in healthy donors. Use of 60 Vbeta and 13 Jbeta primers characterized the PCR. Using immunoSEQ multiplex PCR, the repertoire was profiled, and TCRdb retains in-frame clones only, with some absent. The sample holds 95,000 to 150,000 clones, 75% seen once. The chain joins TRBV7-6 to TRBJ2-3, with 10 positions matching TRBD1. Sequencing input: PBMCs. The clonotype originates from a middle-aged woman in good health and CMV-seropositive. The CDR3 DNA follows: TGTGCCAGCAGCTTAAGGACAGGGGGACGGGATACGCAGTATTTT. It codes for CASSLRTGGRDTQYF.